The T cell receptor (beta chain) described here comes from a study of OX40 agonist ivuxolimab in advanced cancers. Study findings and constraints: Averaged across samples, CD8+ T cells carried more expanded clones than CD4+ did.

The CDR3 runs 14 residues. Germline assignment: CDR1 SGHDT and CDR2 YYEEEE. V trimming: 3 bases; J trimming: 4 bases; junction bases outside the gene matches: 5. TCRdb's table, derived via immunoSEQ multiplex PCR, lists solely in-frame clones and lacks some. Of about 93,000 clones in the sample, under 95% are singletons; the top ten hold around 0.5%. A note on this clone: Antigen unknown.

This chain uses TRBV5-6 with TRBJ2-3; 7 positions match TRBD2. Specimen: CD4+ or CD8+ T cells sorted from blood, collected in a trial of the OX40 agonist ivuxolimab. This receptor was obtained from an adult with an advanced solid tumor such as melanoma, head and neck, liver or kidney cancer. CDR3 amino acids: CASSWAGAPDTQYF. The CDR3 bases are TGTGCCAGCAGCTGGGCGGGAGCCCCAGATACGCAGTATTTT.